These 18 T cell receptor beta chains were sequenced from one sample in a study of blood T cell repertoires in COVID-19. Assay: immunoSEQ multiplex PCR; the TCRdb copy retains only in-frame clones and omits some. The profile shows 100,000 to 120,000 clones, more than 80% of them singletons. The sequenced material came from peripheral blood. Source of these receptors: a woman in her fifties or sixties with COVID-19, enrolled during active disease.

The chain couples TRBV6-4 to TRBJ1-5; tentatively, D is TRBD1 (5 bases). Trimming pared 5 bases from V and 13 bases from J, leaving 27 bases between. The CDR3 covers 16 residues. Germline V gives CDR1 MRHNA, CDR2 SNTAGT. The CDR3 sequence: CASSPPRATCRDPQHF. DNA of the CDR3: TGTGCCAGCAGTCCCCCCAGGGCGACCTGTCGAGATCCACAGCATTTT.

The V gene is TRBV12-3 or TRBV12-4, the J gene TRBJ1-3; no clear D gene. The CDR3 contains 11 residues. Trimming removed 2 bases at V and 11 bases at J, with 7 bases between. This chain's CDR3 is CASSLSFSIYF. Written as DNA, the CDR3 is TGTGCCAGCAGTTTATCCTTCTCCATATATTTT.

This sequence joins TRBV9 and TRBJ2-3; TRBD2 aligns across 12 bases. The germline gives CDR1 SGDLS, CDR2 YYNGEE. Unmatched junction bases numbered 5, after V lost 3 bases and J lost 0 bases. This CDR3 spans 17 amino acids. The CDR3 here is CASSGLAGVPSTDTQYF. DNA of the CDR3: TGTGCCAGCAGCGGACTAGCGGGGGTACCTAGCACAGATACGCAGTATTTT. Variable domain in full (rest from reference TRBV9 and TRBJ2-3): DSGVTQTPKHLITATGQRVTLRCSPRSGDLSVYWYQQSLDQGLQFLIQYYNGEERAKGNILERFSAQQFPDLHSELNLSSLELGDSALYFCASSGLAGVPSTDTQYFGPGTRLTVL.

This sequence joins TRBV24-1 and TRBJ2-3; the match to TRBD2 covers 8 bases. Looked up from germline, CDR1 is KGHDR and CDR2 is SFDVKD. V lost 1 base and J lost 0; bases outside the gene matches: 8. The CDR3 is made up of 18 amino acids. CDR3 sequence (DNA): TGTGCCACCAGTGATTTTTTCGTCGTAGCGGGGAGCACAGATACGCAGTATTTT. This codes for CATSDFFVVAGSTDTQYF.

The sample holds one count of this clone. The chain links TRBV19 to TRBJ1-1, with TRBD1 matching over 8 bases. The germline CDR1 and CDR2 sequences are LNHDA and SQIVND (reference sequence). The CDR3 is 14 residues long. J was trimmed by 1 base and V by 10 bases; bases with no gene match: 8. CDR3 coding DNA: TGTGCCACCCAGGAGGACAGGGCGAACACTGAAGCTTTCTTT. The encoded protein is CATQEDRANTEAFF.

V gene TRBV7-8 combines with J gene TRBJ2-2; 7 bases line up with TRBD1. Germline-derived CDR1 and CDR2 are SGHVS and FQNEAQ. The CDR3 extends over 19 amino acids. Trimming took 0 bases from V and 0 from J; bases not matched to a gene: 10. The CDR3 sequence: CASSLARGYPYTNTGELFF. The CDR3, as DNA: TGTGCCAGCAGCTTAGCCAGGGGGTATCCCTATACGAACACCGGGGAGCTGTTTTTT. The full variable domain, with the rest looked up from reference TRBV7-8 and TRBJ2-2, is GAGVSQSPRYKVAKRGQDVALRCDPISGHVSLFWYQQALGQGPEFLTYFQNEAQLDKSGLPSDRFFAERPEGSVSTLKIQRTQQEDSAVYLCASSLARGYPYTNTGELFFGEGSRLTVL.

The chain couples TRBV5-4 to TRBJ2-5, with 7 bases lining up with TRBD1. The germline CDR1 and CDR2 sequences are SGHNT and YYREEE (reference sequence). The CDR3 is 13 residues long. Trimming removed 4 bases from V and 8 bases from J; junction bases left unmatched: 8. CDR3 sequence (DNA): TGTGCCAGCAGCCAAAACAGGGGCGGAACCCAGTACTTC. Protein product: CASSQNRGGTQYF.

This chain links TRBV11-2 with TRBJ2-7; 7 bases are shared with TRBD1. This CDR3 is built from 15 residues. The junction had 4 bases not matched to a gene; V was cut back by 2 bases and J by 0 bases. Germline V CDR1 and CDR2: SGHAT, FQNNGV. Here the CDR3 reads CASSLTWDSSYEQYF. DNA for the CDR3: TGTGCCAGCAGCTTAACCTGGGACAGCTCCTACGAGCAGTACTTC.

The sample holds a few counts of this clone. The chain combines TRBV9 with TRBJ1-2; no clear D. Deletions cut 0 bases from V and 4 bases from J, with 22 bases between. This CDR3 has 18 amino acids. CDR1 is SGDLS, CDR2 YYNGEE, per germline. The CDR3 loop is CASSVVRARPFGPYGYTF. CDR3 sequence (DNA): TGTGCCAGCAGCGTAGTGAGGGCGCGTCCCTTTGGCCCCTATGGCTACACCTTC.

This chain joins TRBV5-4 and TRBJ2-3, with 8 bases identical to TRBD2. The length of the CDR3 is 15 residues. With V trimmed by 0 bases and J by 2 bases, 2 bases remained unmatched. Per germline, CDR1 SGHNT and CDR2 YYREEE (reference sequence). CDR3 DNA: TGTGCCAGCAGCTTGGCCGGGGGGGCCACAGATACGCAGTATTTT. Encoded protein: CASSLAGGATDTQYF.

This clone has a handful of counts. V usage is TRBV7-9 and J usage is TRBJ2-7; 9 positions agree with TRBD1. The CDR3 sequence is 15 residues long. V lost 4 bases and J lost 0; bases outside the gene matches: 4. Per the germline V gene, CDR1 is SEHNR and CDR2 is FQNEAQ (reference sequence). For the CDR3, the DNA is TGTGCCAGCAGCTCGGGGACAGGGACCTCCTACGAGCAGTACTTC. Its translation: CASSSGTGTSYEQYF.

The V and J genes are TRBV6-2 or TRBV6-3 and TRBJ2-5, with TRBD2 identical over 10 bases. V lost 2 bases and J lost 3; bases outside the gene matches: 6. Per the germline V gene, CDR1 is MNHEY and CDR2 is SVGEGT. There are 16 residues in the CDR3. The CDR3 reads CASSYILLAGEETQYF. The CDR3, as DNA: TGTGCCAGCAGTTACATCCTGCTAGCGGGGGAAGAGACCCAGTACTTC.

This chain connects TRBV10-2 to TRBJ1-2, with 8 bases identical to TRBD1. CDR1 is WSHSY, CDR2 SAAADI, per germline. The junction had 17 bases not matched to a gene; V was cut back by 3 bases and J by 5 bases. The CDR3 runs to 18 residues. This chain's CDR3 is CASSEQSRGQDVMYGYTF. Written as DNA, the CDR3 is TGCGCCAGCAGTGAACAATCAAGGGGACAGGATGTAATGTATGGCTACACCTTC.

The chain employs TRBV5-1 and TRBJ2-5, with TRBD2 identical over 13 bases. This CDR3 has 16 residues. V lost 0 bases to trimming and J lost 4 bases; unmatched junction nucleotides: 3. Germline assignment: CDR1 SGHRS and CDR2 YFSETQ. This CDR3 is CASSLAGTSGVETQYF. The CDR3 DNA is TGCGCCAGCAGCTTGGCCGGGACTAGCGGGGTAGAGACCCAGTACTTC. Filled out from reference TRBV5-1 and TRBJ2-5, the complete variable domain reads KAGVTQTPRYLIKTRGQQVTLSCSPISGHRSVSWYQQTPGQGLQFLFEYFSETQRNKGNFPGRFSGRQFSNSRSEMNVSTLELGDSALYLCASSLAGTSGVETQYFGPGTRLLVL.

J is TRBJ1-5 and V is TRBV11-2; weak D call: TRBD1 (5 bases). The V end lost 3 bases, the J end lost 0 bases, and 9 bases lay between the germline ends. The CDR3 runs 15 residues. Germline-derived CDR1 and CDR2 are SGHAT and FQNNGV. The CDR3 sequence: CASSFDGASNQPQHF. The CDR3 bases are TGTGCCAGCAGCTTCGATGGGGCTAGCAATCAGCCCCAGCATTTT.

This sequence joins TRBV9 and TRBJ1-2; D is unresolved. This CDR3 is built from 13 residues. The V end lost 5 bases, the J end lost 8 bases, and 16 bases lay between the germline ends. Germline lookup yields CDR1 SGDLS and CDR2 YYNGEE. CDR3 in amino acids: CASSGLYLGGYTF. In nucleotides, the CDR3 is TGTGCCAGCAGTGGACTTTACCTGGGAGGCTACACCTTC.

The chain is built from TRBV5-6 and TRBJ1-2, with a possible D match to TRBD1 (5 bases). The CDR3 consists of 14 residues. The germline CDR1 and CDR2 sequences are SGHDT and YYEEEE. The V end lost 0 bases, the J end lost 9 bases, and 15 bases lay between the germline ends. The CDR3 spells CASSLETVRSSYTF. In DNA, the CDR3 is TGTGCCAGCAGCTTGGAGACAGTCCGGAGTAGCTACACCTTC.

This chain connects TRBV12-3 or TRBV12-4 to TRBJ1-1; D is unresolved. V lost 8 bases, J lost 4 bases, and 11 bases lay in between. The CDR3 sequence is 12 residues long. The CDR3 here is CASLATFTEAFF. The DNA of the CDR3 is TGTGCCAGCTTGGCCACGTTCACTGAAGCTTTCTTT.